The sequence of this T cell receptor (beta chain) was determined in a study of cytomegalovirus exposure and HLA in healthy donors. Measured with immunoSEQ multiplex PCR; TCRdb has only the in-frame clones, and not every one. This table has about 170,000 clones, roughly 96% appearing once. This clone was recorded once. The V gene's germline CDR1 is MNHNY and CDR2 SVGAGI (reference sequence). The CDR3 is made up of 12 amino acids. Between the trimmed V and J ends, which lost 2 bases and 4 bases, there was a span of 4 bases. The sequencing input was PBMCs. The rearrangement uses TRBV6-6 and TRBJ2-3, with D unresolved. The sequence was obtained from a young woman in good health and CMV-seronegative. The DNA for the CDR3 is TGTGCCAGCAGTTACCCGGCAGATACGCAGTATTTT. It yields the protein CASSYPADTQYF.